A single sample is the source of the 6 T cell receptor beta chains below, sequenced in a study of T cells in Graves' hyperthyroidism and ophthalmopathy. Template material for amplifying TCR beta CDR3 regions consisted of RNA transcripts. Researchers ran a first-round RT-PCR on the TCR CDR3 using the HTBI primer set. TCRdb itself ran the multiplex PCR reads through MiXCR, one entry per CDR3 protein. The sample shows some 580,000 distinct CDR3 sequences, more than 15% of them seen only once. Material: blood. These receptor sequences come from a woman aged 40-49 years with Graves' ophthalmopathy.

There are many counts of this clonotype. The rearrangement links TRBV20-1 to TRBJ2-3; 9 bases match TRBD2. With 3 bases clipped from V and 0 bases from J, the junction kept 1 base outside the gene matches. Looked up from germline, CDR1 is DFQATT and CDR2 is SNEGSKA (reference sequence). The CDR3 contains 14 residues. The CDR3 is CSASAGGSTDTQYF. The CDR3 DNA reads TGCAGTGCTAGTGCGGGGGGGAGCACAGATACGCAGTATTTT.

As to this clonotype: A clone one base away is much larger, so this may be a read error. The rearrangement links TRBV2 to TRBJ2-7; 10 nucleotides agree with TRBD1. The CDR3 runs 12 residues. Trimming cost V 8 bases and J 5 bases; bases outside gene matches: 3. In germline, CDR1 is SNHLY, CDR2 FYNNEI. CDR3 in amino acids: CASWDRGNEQYF. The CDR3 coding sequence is TGTGCCAGCTGGGACAGGGGAAACGAGCAGTACTTC.

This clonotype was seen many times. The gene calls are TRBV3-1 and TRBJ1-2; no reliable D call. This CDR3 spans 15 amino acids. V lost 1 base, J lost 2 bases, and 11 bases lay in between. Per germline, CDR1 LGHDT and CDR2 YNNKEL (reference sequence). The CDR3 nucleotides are TGTGCCAGCAGCCAAGGGCGCCCGGGCAACTATGGCTACACCTTC. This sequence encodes CASSQGRPGNYGYTF. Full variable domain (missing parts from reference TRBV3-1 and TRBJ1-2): DTAVSQTPKYLVTQMGNDKSIKCEQNLGHDTMYWYKQDSKKFLKIMFSYNNKELIINETVPNRFSPKSPDKAHLNLHINSLELGDSAVYFCASSQGRPGNYGYTFGSGTRLTVV.

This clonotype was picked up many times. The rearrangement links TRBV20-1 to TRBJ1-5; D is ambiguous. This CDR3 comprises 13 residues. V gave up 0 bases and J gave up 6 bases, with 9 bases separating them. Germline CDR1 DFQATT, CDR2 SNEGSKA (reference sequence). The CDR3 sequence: CSARDGAGQPQHF. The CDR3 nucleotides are TGCAGTGCTAGAGATGGCGCGGGTCAGCCCCAGCATTTT.

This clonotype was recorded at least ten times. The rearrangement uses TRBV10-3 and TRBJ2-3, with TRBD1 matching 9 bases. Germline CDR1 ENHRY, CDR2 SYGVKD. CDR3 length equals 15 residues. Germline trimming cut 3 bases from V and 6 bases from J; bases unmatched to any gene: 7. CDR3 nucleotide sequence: TGTGCCATCAGTGACCCAGGACAGGGGAGGGATACGCAGTATTTT. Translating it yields CAISDPGQGRDTQYF.

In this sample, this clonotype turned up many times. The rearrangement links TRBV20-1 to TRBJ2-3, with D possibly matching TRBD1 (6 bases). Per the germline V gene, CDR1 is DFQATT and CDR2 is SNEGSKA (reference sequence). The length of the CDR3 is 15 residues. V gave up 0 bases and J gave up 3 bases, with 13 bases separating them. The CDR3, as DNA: TGCAGTGCTAGAGAGATATTAAGGGGGACAGATACGCAGTATTTT. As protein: CSAREILRGTDTQYF.